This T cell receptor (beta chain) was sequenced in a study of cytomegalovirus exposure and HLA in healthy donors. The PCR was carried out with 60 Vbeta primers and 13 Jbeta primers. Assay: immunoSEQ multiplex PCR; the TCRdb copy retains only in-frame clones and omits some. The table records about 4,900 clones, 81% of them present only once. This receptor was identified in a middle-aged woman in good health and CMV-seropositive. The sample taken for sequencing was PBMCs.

In DNA, the CDR3 is TGTGCCTGGAGTAGCGGGAGTGGTTACAATGAGCAGTTCTTC. This sequence encodes CAWSSGSGYNEQFF. The rearrangement joins TRBV30 to TRBJ2-1; 8 nucleotides align to TRBD2. The CDR3 is 14 residues long. CDR1 and CDR2 from the germline V gene are GTSNPN and SVGIG (reference sequence). With V trimmed by 2 bases and J by 4 bases, 4 bases remained unmatched.